These 25 T cell receptor beta chains share one sample of origin, sequenced in a study of T-cell reconstitution after alpha-beta-depleted transplantation in children (dated by TCRdb to about 2016). Study-wide findings and limitations: Hyperexpanded clone frequencies declined over subsequent months; after one year, T-cell counts and TCRbeta diversity were mostly attributed to newly produced T cells.

Their antigens are not known. The method behind the library was PCR. Sequencing relied on an Illumina HiSeq 2500. To normalize quantification of the TCRbeta repertoire, the TCR libraries were built with molecular barcoding that relied on unique molecular identifiers. TCRdb reprocessing: public reads trimmed at Q25 with fastp, clones called with MiXCR, in-frame beta chains kept. Rows matching on CDR3 protein sequence are summarized as one entry with the most common DNA and genes. A total of around 270,000 distinct CDR3 sequences appear in this sample, just over 7.5% of them only once. Clones ranked in the top ten supply about 9.1% of the sample. This specimen's treatment or condition label, per the study, means: allogeneic hematopoietic cell transplantation with graft depleted of TCRalphabeta T cells and CD19 B cells. Here the sequenced sample was peripheral blood, taken 360 days after TCRalphabeta/CD19-depleted stem cell transplant. The receptors derive from a female patient between 2 and 15 years old who had a stem cell transplant for Fanconi anemia, so the T cells may come from the graft donor.

This clonotype showed up many times. The chain carries TRBV20-1 and TRBJ2-7; 13 nucleotides agree with TRBD2. The germline V gene encodes CDR1 DFQATT and CDR2 SNEGSKA (reference sequence). Trimming cost V 0 bases and J 7 bases; bases outside gene matches: 3. The CDR3 length is 14 residues. CDR3 protein: CSAREGLAGYEQYF. The CDR3, as DNA: TGCAGTGCTAGAGAGGGACTAGCGGGGTATGAGCAGTACTTC.

The chain links TRBV9 to TRBJ2-1; tentatively, D is TRBD2 (6 bases). CDR1 and CDR2 from the germline V gene are SGDLS and YYNGEE. The CDR3 is made up of 15 amino acids. Trimming took off 0 bases at V and 2 bases at J, with 9 bases between the two ends. The CDR3 bases are TGTGCCAGCAGCGTAGGCGGGGCCGCCTACAATGAGCAGTTCTTC. As protein: CASSVGGAAYNEQFF.

A remark on this clonotype: This may arise from a read error, as a much more abundant clone is one base away. This likely comes from a read error, as the CDR3 has no conserved phenylalanine or tryptophan at its end. CDR3 amino acids: CSVLWTNTEAFS. The CDR3 coding sequence is TGCAGCGTCCTTTGGACTAACACTGAAGCTTTCTCT. The V gene is TRBV29-1, the J gene TRBJ1-1; no clear D gene. CDR3 size: 12 residues. V was clipped by 6 bases and J by 2 bases, with 10 bases between them. Germline CDR1 reads SQVTM; CDR2 reads ANQGSEA.

This clonotype was observed many times. The chain has TRBV4-2 and TRBJ2-7, with 7 bases that match TRBD1. The germline V gene has CDR1 LGHNA and CDR2 YNFKEQ. The V gene end was trimmed by 1 base and the J gene end by 2 bases; junction bases not matched to a gene: 5. This CDR3 has 15 amino acids. CDR3 residues: CASSQGWGQTYEQYF. The CDR3 bases are TGTGCCAGCAGCCAAGGATGGGGACAGACCTACGAGCAGTACTTC.

The chain joins TRBV6-5 to TRBJ1-2, with D hard to call. V lost 2 bases to trimming and J lost 6 bases, with 7 bases between them. Germline CDR1 MNHEY, CDR2 SVGAGI. The CDR3 runs 12 residues. The CDR3 nucleotides read TGTGCCAGCAGTTACCTCGGGAATGGCTACACCTTC. It is translated as CASSYLGNGYTF.

The rearrangement links TRBV5-5 to TRBJ1-1; 8 nucleotides agree with TRBD1. With 5 bases clipped from V and 11 bases from J, the junction kept 11 bases outside the gene matches. CDR1 and CDR2 (germline): SGHKS, YYEKEE (reference sequence). CDR3 length: 13 amino acids. CDR3 DNA: TGTGCCAGCAGATTAGAAGGAACAGGGGGGGCTTTCTTT. This sequence encodes CASRLEGTGGAFF. Supplemented by reference TRBV5-5 and TRBJ1-1, the full variable domain reads DAGVTQSPTHLIKTRGQQVTLRCSPISGHKSVSWYQQVLGQGPQFIFQYYEKEERGRGNFPDRFSARQFPNYSSELNVNALLLGDSALYLCASRLEGTGGAFFGQGTRLTVV.

The V call is TRBV4-2, the J call TRBJ1-3, with a weak D call TRBD1 (5 bases). Looked up from germline, CDR1 is LGHNA and CDR2 is YNFKEQ. The length of the CDR3 is 16 residues. The ends were cut back, 1 base at V and 0 bases at J, with 10 bases in the middle. The CDR3 protein is CASSQVGQGSGNTIYF. Written as DNA, the CDR3 is TGTGCCAGCAGCCAAGTAGGACAAGGCTCTGGAAACACCATATATTTT.

Many counts were recorded for this clonotype. The chain links TRBV20-1 to TRBJ1-4; 7 bases are a match to TRBD1. This CDR3 contains 13 residues. Germline V gene lookup returns CDR1 DFQATT and CDR2 SNEGSKA (reference sequence). The junction had 6 bases not matched to a gene; V was cut back by 6 bases and J by 5 bases. CDR3 sequence (DNA): TGCAGTGCATGGGGACAGCTAAATGAAAAACTGTTTTTT. Protein: CSAWGQLNEKLFF.

This clonotype has only a few counts. The V and J genes are TRBV3-1 and TRBJ2-4; 7 bases align to TRBD1. The germline V gene encodes CDR1 LGHDT and CDR2 YNNKEL (reference sequence). This CDR3 has 18 amino acids. The ends lost 0 bases at V and 0 bases at J; junction bases unmatched: 8. The CDR3 bases are TGTGCCAGCAGCCAAGATCCGGGGACAGATCTAGCCAAAAACATTCAGTACTTC. This codes for CASSQDPGTDLAKNIQYF.

This clonotype has at least ten counts. V is TRBV20-1 and J is TRBJ2-3; 12 bases line up with TRBD2. The CDR3 sequence is 18 residues long. CDR1 and CDR2 from the germline V gene are DFQATT and SNEGSKA (reference sequence). With 0 bases clipped from V and 3 bases from J, the junction kept 10 bases outside the gene matches. The CDR3 DNA reads as TGCAGTGCTAGAGATCTCCTAGCGGGGGGGCCAGCGACAGATACGCAGTATTTT. Its protein product is CSARDLLAGGPATDTQYF.

This clonotype was observed many times. The chain recombines TRBV12-3 or TRBV12-4 with TRBJ2-1; possibly TRBD1 for D (6 bases). This CDR3 contains 13 residues. The ends were cut back, 3 bases at V and 6 bases at J, with 9 bases in the middle. This CDR3 reads CASSFGGFNEQFF. In DNA, the CDR3 is TGTGCCAGCAGTTTTGGGGGCTTCAATGAGCAGTTCTTC.

This chain links TRBV29-1 with TRBJ2-3, with D perhaps matching TRBD2 (7 bases). Trimming took 7 bases from V and 4 from J, leaving 18 bases between them. There are 14 residues in the CDR3. Germline values: CDR1 SQVTM, CDR2 ANQGSEA. The CDR3 sequence is CSAGGREWADTQYF. The DNA of the CDR3 is TGCAGCGCTGGGGGGCGGGAGTGGGCAGATACGCAGTATTTT.

The chain has TRBV20-1 and TRBJ1-2, with TRBD1 matching 7 bases. The CDR3 has 13 residues. V gave up 1 base and J gave up 4 bases; unmatched junction bases: 3. Germline V lookup: CDR1 DFQATT, CDR2 SNEGSKA (reference sequence). CDR3 coding DNA: TGCAGTGCTAGAGGTCGGGACAGCTATGGCTACACCTTC. Protein sequence: CSARGRDSYGYTF.

The rearrangement links TRBV3-1 to TRBJ1-2; D is ambiguous. This CDR3 region has 16 residues. The V gene lost 0 bases and the J gene lost 3 bases, with 14 bases spanning the gap. Germline assignment: CDR1 LGHDT and CDR2 YNNKEL (reference sequence). CDR3 region: CASSQEGGLGDYGYTF. DNA of the CDR3: TGTGCCAGCAGCCAAGAAGGAGGGCTGGGTGACTATGGCTACACCTTC.

This clonotype was seen repeatedly, ten times or more. The rearrangement joins TRBV10-3 to TRBJ2-5; 11 nucleotides agree with TRBD2. The germline gives CDR1 ENHRY, CDR2 SYGVKD. The length of the CDR3 is 13 residues. With V trimmed by 7 bases and J by 5 bases, 3 bases remained unmatched. CDR3 in DNA: TGTGCCATCAATCCTAGCGGGAGGGAGACCCAGTACTTC. It codes for CAINPSGRETQYF.

This clonotype occurred a few times. The rearrangement links TRBV6-5 to TRBJ2-7; the D is unclear. In germline, CDR1 is MNHEY, CDR2 SVGAGI. The V and J ends lost 2 bases and 2 bases respectively, with 7 bases between them. The CDR3 covers 13 residues. CDR3 nucleotide sequence: TGTGCCAGCAGTTACACCCCGCCCTACGAGCAGTACTTC. This codes for CASSYTPPYEQYF.

This clonotype occurred a few times. The chain couples TRBV28 to TRBJ2-3, with D unresolved. This CDR3 is built from 13 residues. CDR1 is MDHEN, CDR2 SYDVKM, per germline. Between the trimmed V and J ends, which lost 1 base and 4 bases, there was a span of 6 bases. In nucleotides, the CDR3 is TGTGCCAGCAGTTTATCTAGGGCAGATACGCAGTATTTT. This codes for CASSLSRADTQYF.

The rearrangement links TRBV2 to TRBJ1-2; TRBD1 is a possible D gene (5 bases). The CDR3 runs 12 residues. Germline V lookup: CDR1 SNHLY, CDR2 FYNNEI. V lost 8 bases and J 6 bases, leaving 13 bases between the germline ends. The CDR3 here is CASEVRGDGYTF. CDR3 nucleotide sequence: TGTGCCAGCGAGGTCAGAGGGGATGGCTACACCTTC.

This clonotype has more than one count but fewer than ten. The rearrangement uses TRBV19 and TRBJ2-7; 7 bases agree with TRBD1. The CDR3 consists of 16 residues. The junction had 9 bases not matched to a gene; V was cut back by 4 bases and J by 0 bases. Germline V lookup: CDR1 LNHDA, CDR2 SQIVND (reference sequence). DNA for the CDR3: TGTGCCAGTAGTACCTTACCGGGACAGAGCTCCTACGAGCAGTACTTC. Protein product: CASSTLPGQSSYEQYF. Complete variable domain (other parts from reference TRBV19 and TRBJ2-7): DGGITQSPKYLFRKEGQNVTLSCEQNLNHDAMYWYRQDPGQGLRLIYYSQIVNDFQKGDIAEGYSVSREKKESFPLTVTSAQKNPTAFYLCASSTLPGQSSYEQYFGPGTRLTVT.

There are many counts of this clonotype. The chain links TRBV28 to TRBJ2-1, with unresolved D. Deletions cut 1 base from V and 8 bases from J, with 6 bases between. This CDR3 is built from 12 residues. Looked up from germline, CDR1 is MDHEN and CDR2 is SYDVKM. The CDR3: CASSLYGDEQFF. In DNA form, the CDR3 reads TGTGCCAGCAGTTTATATGGGGATGAGCAGTTCTTC.

This clonotype was observed at least ten times. J is TRBJ1-3 and V is TRBV3-1; D perhaps matches TRBD1 (5 bases). Germline CDR1 LGHDT, CDR2 YNNKEL (reference sequence). The CDR3 spans 16 residues. V was pared by 3 bases and J by 0 bases, with 12 bases between. CDR3 DNA sequence: TGTGCCAGCAGCCATCGGACAAACCCCTCTGGAAACACCATATATTTT. Its protein product is CASSHRTNPSGNTIYF.

This clonotype was found many times. This sequence joins TRBV20-1 and TRBJ2-2; 8 nucleotides align to TRBD1. This CDR3 has 13 amino acids. The V and J ends lost 3 bases and 8 bases, in that order; junction bases with no gene match: 5. Germline loops: CDR1 DFQATT, CDR2 SNEGSKA (reference sequence). CDR3 region: CSARFQGAGELFF. In DNA, the CDR3 is TGCAGTGCTAGGTTCCAGGGGGCAGGGGAGCTGTTTTTT.

This clonotype was counted only a few times. This chain connects TRBV9 to TRBJ2-1, with 9 bases fitting TRBD2. After removal of 0 bases from V and 5 bases from J, the junction contained 0 bases not matched to a gene. CDR1 is SGDLS and CDR2 is YYNGEE in the germline V gene. This CDR3 contains 14 residues. The CDR3 sequence: CASSVVAGDNEQFF. In DNA form, the CDR3 reads TGTGCCAGCAGCGTAGTAGCGGGGGACAATGAGCAGTTCTTC.

This chain connects TRBV20-1 to TRBJ2-7, with 8 positions matching TRBD2. The CDR3 runs to 15 residues. The germline CDR1 and CDR2 sequences are DFQATT and SNEGSKA (reference sequence). Losses at the gene ends were 6 bases for V and 3 bases for J; bases not matched to a gene: 13. The CDR3 protein is CSARFRGAGGYEQYF. CDR3 nucleotides: TGCAGTGCCAGGTTTAGGGGCGCGGGGGGCTACGAGCAGTACTTC.

This clonotype was counted at least ten times. CDR3 protein: CASSSYRGRYEQYV. The CDR3 DNA follows: TGTGCCAGCAGTTCCTACAGGGGCAGATACGAGCAGTACGTC. This chain uses TRBV6-2 or TRBV6-3 with TRBJ2-7, with TRBD1 matching over 7 bases. The J segment lost 4 bases and the V segment lost 4 bases, leaving 7 bases of the junction unmatched. Germline-derived CDR1 and CDR2 are MNHEY and SVGEGT. The CDR3 has 14 residues.